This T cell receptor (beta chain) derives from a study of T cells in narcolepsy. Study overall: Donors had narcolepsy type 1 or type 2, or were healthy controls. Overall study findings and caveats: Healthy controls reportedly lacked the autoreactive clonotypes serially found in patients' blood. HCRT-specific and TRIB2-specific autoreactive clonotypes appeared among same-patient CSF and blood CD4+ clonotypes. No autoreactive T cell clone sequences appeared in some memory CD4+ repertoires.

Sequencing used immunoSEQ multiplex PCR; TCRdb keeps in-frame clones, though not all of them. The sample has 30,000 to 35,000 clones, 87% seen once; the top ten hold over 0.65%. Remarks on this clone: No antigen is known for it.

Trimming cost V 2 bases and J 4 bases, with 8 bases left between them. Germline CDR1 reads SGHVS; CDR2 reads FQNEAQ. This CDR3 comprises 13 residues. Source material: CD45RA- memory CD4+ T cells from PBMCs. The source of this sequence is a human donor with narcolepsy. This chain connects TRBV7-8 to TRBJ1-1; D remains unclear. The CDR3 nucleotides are TGTGCCAGCAGCTTACAAGGTTTCACTGAAGCTTTCTTT. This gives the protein CASSLQGFTEAFF. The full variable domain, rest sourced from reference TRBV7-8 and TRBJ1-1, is GAGVSQSPRYKVAKRGQDVALRCDPISGHVSLFWYQQALGQGPEFLTYFQNEAQLDKSGLPSDRFFAERPEGSVSTLKIQRTQQEDSAVYLCASSLQGFTEAFFGQGTRLTVV.